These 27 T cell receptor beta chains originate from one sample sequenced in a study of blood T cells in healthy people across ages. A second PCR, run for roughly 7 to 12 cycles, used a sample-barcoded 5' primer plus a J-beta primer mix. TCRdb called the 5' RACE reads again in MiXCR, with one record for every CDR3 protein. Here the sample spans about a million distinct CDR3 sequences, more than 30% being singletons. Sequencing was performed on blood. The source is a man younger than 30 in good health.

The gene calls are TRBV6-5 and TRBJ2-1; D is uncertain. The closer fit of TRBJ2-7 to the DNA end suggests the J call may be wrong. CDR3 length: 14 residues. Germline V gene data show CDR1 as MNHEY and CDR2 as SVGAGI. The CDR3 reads CASSTVSSYNEQYF. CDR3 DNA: TGTGCCAGCAGTACGGTCAGCTCCTACAATGAGCAGTACTTC.

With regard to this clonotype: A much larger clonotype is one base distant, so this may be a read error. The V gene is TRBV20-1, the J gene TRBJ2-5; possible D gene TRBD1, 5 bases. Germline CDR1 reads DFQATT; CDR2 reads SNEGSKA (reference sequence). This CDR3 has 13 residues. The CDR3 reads CSAVRQNQGTQYF. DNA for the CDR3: TGCAGTGCGGTTCGACAGAACCAAGGGACCCAGTACTTC.

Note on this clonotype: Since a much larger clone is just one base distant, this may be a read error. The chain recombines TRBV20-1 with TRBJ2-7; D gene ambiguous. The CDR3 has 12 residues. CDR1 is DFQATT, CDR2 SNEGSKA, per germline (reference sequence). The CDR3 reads CSARKSSYEQDF. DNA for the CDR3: TGCAGTGCTCGCAAGAGCTCCTACGAGCAGGACTTC.

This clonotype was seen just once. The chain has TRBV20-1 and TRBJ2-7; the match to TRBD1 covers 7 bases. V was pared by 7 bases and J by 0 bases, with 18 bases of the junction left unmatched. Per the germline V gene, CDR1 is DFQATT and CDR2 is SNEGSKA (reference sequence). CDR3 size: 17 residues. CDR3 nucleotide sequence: TGCAGTGTTGCGAGGGGGCACCGGTTACAAACCTCCTACGAGCAGTACTTC. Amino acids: CSVARGHRLQTSYEQYF.

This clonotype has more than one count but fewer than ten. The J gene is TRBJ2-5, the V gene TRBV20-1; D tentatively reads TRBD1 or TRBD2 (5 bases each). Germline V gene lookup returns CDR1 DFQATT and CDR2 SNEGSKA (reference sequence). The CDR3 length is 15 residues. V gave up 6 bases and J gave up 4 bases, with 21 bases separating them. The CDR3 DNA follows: TGCAGTGCCCGGTTCTCCAGGGAGAAGGCAGAGACCCAGTACTTC. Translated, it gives CSARFSREKAETQYF.

CDR3 residues: CASSSGTSDFLNTEAFF. The CDR3 bases are TGTGCCAGCAGCTCCGGGACGTCGGACTTCCTGAACACTGAAGCTTTCTTT. The chain employs TRBV11-2 and TRBJ1-1; possibly TRBD1 for D (5 bases). Germline-derived CDR1 and CDR2 are SGHAT and FQNNGV. CDR3 length equals 17 residues. Trimming took 4 bases from V and 0 from J, leaving 18 bases between them.

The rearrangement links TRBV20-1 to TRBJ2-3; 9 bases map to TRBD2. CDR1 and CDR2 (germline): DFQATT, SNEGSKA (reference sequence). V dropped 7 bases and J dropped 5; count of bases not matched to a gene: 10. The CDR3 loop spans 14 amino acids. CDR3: CSVLAGGNGDTQYF. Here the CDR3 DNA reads TGCAGTGTACTCGCGGGGGGGAATGGAGATACGCAGTATTTT.

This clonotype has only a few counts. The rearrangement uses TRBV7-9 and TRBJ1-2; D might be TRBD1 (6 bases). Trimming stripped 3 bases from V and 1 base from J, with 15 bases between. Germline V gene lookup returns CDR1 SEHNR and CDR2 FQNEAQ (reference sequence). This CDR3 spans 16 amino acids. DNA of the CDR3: TGTGCCAGCAGCTTTAACAGGGAAGTGGGTAACTATGGCTACACCTTC. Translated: CASSFNREVGNYGYTF.

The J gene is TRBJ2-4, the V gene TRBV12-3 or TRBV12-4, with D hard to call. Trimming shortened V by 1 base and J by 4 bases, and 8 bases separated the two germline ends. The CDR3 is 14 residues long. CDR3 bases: TGTGCCAGCAGTTTAGGCAGACGAAAAAACATTCAGTACTTC. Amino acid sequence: CASSLGRRKNIQYF.

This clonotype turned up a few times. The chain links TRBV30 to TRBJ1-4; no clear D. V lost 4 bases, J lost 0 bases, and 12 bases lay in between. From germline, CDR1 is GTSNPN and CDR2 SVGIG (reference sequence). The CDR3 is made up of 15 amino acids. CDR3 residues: CAWKVDGSTNEKLFF. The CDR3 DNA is TGTGCCTGGAAGGTTGACGGCTCAACTAATGAAAAACTGTTTTTT.

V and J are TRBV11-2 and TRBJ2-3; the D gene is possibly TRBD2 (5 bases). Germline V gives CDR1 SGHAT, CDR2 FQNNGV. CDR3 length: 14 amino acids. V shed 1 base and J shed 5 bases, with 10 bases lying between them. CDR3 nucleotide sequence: TGTGCCAGCAGCTTAGCTTCGGGGAGAGATACGCAGTATTTT. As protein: CASSLASGRDTQYF.

The CDR3 DNA is TGTGCCAGCAGCTATCCGGGACCCAGGGATCAGCCCCAGCATTTT. Its protein product is CASSYPGPRDQPQHF. V gene TRBV5-6 combines with J gene TRBJ1-5; TRBD1 is a possible D gene (5 bases). The CDR3 extends over 15 amino acids. Germline CDR1 SGHDT, CDR2 YYEEEE. The V and J ends lost 3 bases and 5 bases respectively, with 15 bases between them.

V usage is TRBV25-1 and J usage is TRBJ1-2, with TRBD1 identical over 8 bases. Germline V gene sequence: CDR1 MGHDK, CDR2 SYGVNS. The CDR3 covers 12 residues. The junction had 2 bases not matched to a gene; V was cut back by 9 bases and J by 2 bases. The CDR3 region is CASNRGNYGYTF. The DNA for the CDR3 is TGTGCCAGTAACAGGGGGAACTATGGCTACACCTTC.

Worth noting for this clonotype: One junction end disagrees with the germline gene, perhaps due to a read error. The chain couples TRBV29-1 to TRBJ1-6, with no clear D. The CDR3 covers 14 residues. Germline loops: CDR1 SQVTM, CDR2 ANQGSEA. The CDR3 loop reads CSASEAPYNSPFHF. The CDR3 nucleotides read TGCAGCGCTTCGGAGGCACCCTATAATTCACCCTTCCACTTT.

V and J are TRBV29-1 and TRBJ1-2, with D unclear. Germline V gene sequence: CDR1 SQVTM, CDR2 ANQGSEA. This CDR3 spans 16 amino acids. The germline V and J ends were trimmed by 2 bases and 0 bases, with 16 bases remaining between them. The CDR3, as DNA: TGCAGCGTTGAATCCGTGTTATCGTCAGCTAACTATGGCTACACCTTC. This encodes CSVESVLSSANYGYTF.

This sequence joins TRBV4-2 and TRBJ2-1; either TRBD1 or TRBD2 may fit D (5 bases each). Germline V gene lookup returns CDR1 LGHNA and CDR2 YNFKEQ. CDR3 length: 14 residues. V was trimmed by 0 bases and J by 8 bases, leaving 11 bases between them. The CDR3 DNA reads TGTGCCAGCAGCCAAGATGAGGGGAGCTATGAGCAGTTCTTC. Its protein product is CASSQDEGSYEQFF.

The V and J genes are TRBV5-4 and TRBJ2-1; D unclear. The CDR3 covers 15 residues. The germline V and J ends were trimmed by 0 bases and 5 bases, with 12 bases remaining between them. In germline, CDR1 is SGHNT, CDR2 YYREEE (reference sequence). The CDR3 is CASSLAAKRNNEQFF. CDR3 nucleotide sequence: TGTGCCAGCAGCTTGGCGGCGAAAAGAAACAATGAGCAGTTCTTC.

CDR3 DNA: TGTGCCAGCAGTCAGGCTGGTAGGGACGAGCAGTACTTC. Translation: CASSQAGRDEQYF. This chain joins TRBV6-2 or TRBV6-3 and TRBJ2-7; D is unresolved. Trimming pared 5 bases from V and 5 bases from J, leaving 13 bases between. In germline, CDR1 is MNHEY, CDR2 SVGEGT. This CDR3 spans 13 amino acids.

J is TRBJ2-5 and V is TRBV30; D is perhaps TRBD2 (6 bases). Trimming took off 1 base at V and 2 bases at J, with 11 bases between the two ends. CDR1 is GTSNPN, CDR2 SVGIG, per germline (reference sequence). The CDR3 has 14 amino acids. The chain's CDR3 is CAWSGAGRQETQYF. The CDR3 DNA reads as TGTGCCTGGAGTGGGGCAGGGAGGCAAGAGACCCAGTACTTC.

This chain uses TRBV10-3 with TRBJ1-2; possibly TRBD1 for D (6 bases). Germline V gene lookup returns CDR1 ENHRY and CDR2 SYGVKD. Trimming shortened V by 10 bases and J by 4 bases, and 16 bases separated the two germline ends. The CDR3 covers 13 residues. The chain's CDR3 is CASMGAGFYGYTF. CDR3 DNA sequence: TGTGCCAGCATGGGGGCTGGGTTCTATGGCTACACCTTC.

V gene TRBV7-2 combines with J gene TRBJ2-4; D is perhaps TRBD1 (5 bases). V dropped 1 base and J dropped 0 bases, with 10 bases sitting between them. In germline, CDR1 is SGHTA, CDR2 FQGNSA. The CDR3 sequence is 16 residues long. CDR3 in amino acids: CASSLVGVLAKNIQYF. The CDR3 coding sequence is TGTGCCAGCAGCTTAGTAGGGGTACTAGCCAAAAACATTCAGTACTTC. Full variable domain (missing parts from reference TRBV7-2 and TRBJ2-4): GAGVSQSPSNKVTEKGKDVELRCDPISGHTALYWYRQSLGQGLEFLIYFQGNSAPDKSGLPSDRFSAERTGGSVSTLTIQRTQQEDSAVYLCASSLVGVLAKNIQYFGAGTRLSVL.

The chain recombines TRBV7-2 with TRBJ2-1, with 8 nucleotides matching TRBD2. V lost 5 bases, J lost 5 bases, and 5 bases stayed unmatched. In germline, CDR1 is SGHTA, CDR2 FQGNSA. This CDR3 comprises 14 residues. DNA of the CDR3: TGTGCCAGCAGCGTCGGACTAGCCAACAATGAGCAGTTCTTC. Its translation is CASSVGLANNEQFF.

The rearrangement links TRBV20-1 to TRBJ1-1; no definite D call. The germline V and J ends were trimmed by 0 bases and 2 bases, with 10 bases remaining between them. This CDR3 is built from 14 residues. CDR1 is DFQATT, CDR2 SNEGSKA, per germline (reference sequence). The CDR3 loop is CSARDHAANTEAFF. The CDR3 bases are TGCAGTGCTAGAGATCATGCAGCCAACACTGAAGCTTTCTTT.

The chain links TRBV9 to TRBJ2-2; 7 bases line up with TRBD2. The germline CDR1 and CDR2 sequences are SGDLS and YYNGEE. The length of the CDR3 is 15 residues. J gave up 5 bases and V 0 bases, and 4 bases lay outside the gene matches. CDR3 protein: CASSVEAGPTGELFF. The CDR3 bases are TGTGCCAGCAGCGTAGAAGCGGGGCCGACCGGGGAGCTGTTTTTT.

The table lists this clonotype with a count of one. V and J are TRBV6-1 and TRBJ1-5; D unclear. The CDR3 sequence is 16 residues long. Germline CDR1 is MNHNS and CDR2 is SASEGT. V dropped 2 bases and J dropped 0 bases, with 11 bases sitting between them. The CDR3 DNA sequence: TGTGCCAGCAGTGAAAATGGGGTGTATAGCAATCAGCCCCAGCATTTT. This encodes CASSENGVYSNQPQHF.

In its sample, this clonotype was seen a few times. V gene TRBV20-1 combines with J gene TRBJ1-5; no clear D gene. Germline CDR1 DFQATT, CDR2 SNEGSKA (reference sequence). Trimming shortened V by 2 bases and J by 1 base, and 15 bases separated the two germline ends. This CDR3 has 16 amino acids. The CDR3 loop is CSARTMRGPSNQPQHF. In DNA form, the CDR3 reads TGCAGTGCTAGAACGATGCGGGGTCCGAGCAATCAGCCCCAGCATTTT.

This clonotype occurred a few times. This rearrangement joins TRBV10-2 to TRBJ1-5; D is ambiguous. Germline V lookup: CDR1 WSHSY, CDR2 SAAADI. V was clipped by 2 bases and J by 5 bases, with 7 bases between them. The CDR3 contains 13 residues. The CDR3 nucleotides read TGCGCCAGCAGTGAGGAAACTGATCAGCCCCAGCATTTT. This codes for CASSEETDQPQHF.